Presented here are 11 T cell receptor beta chains from one specimen sequenced in a study of read filtering for tumor transcriptome and immune sequencing. Molecular barcoded adaptors covering alpha/delta and beta/gamma chains were used on around 370 ng RNA. Using its own MiXCR run on the reads, TCRdb lists one record per CDR3 protein. This sample has over 50,000 distinct CDR3 sequences; approximately 19% occur once, and the top ten carry over 12%. Sequenced: a population of CD138-negative cells sorted from bone marrow. The receptor source for this set is a donor aged 40 or over with multiple myeloma.

At least ten counts were recorded for this clonotype. This may arise from a read error, as a much more abundant clone is one base away. The chain joins TRBV11-2 to TRBJ2-7; D is possibly TRBD1 or TRBD2 (5 bases each). The CDR3 runs to 14 residues. V was cut by 5 bases and J by 3 bases, with 14 bases left in between. Germline V gives CDR1 SGHAT, CDR2 FQNNGV. The CDR3 DNA reads TGTGCCAGCAGCCACGGGACGGAAAGCTACGAGCAGTACTTC. Its translation is CASSHGTESYEQYF.

This clonotype was counted a few times. The chain links TRBV19 to TRBJ1-2; 11 positions agree with TRBD1. Unmatched junction bases numbered 7, after V lost 9 bases and J lost 4 bases. Germline CDR1 and CDR2: LNHDA and SQIVND (reference sequence). CDR3 length: 14 residues. CDR3 sequence reads: CASGQGANFYGYTF. The DNA for the CDR3 is TGTGCCAGCGGACAGGGGGCTAATTTCTATGGCTACACCTTC.

This clonotype was detected ten times or more. The rearrangement links TRBV19 to TRBJ2-2, with 7 bases lining up with TRBD2. The germline CDR1 and CDR2 sequences are LNHDA and SQIVND (reference sequence). The CDR3 runs 16 residues. The junction had 12 bases not matched to a gene; V was cut back by 5 bases and J by 6 bases. CDR3 bases: TGTGCCAGTAGTCCGGGGGGACCAGGGCTAGCCGGGGAGCTGTTTTTT. Residues: CASSPGGPGLAGELFF. The full variable domain, completed using reference TRBV19 and TRBJ2-2, is DGGITQSPKYLFRKEGQNVTLSCEQNLNHDAMYWYRQDPGQGLRLIYYSQIVNDFQKGDIAEGYSVSREKKESFPLTVTSAQKNPTAFYLCASSPGGPGLAGELFFGEGSRLTVL.

There are many counts of this clonotype. Compared with germline, one end of the junction differs, possibly owing to a read error. The chain has TRBV5-1 and TRBJ2-1; 9 nucleotides align to TRBD2. CDR3 length: 15 amino acids. The germline V gene has CDR1 SGHRS and CDR2 YFSETQ. This chain's CDR3 is CASSLDSGSYNEQFF. CDR3 coding DNA: TGTGCCAGCAGCTTAGATAGCGGGAGTTACAATGAGCAGTTCTTC.

This clonotype was detected many times. The CDR3 nucleotides are TGCGCCAGCAGCCTAGCTGGCAGTGGCTATAATTCACCCCTCCACTTT. It encodes CASSLAGSGYNSPLHF. This rearrangement joins TRBV4-1 to TRBJ1-6; no clear D gene. The V gene lost 4 bases and the J gene lost 3 bases, with 13 bases spanning the gap. CDR1 is MGHRA, CDR2 YSYEKL, per germline. CDR3 length: 16 residues.

This clonotype came up many times. The chain recombines TRBV28 with TRBJ2-2; 9 bases agree with TRBD1. Looked up from germline, CDR1 is MDHEN and CDR2 is SYDVKM. V lost 7 bases, J lost 7 bases, and 13 bases stayed unmatched. CDR3 length equals 16 residues. The CDR3 protein is CASTGTGSIPVGELFF. The CDR3 DNA reads TGTGCCAGCACCGGGACAGGGTCAATTCCGGTCGGGGAGCTGTTTTTT.

V is TRBV7-9 and J is TRBJ2-7; D unresolved. V was cut by 2 bases and J by 4 bases, with 6 bases left in between. The CDR3 contains 12 residues. Germline CDR1 SEHNR, CDR2 FQNEAQ (reference sequence). CDR3 DNA sequence: TGTGCCAGCAGCTTACCAGGTTACGAGCAGTACTTC. Translation gives CASSLPGYEQYF.

V gene TRBV20-1 combines with J gene TRBJ2-3; TRBD2 matches at 7 bases. The junction had 10 bases not matched to a gene; V was cut back by 3 bases and J by 4 bases. The V gene's germline CDR1 is DFQATT and CDR2 SNEGSKA (reference sequence). The CDR3 is 15 residues long. CDR3 sequence reads: CSASMRLGRADTQYF. In nucleotides, the CDR3 is TGCAGTGCTAGTATGAGACTAGGGAGGGCAGATACGCAGTATTTT.

Ten or more counts support this clonotype. The chain's CDR3 is CASSKGYGSGANVLTF. The CDR3 DNA follows: TGTGCCAGCAGCAAGGGGTATGGGTCTGGGGCCAACGTCCTGACTTTC. The rearrangement uses TRBV7-3 and TRBJ2-6; weak D call: TRBD1 (5 bases). V dropped 5 bases and J dropped 1 base, with 12 bases sitting between them. The CDR3 is 16 residues long. Looked up from germline, CDR1 is SGHTA and CDR2 is FQGTGA.

The chain joins TRBV28 to TRBJ2-7; TRBD1 might be the D (5 bases). CDR1 is MDHEN, CDR2 SYDVKM, per germline. Deletions cut 4 bases from V and 9 bases from J, with 19 bases between. This CDR3 has 14 amino acids. The CDR3 sequence is CASSSSRTLAVQYF. The CDR3 DNA reads TGTGCCAGCAGTTCGTCCCGGACACTGGCGGTGCAGTACTTC. The variable domain in full, with the rest retrieved from reference TRBV28 and TRBJ2-7, is DVKVTQSSRYLVKRTGEKVFLECVQDMDHENMFWYRQDPGLGLRLIYFSYDVKMKEKGDIPEGYSVSREKKERFSLILESASTNQTSMYLCASSSSRTLAVQYFGPGTRLTVT.

Ten or more counts support this clonotype. The chain employs TRBV7-9 and TRBJ2-5, with TRBD2 matching over 14 bases. Per germline, CDR1 SEHNR and CDR2 FQNEAQ (reference sequence). J gave up 1 base and V 5 bases, and 3 bases lay outside the gene matches. The CDR3 contains 16 residues. The DNA of the CDR3 is TGTGCCAGCAGCCTTGGGACTAGCGGGAGCCAAGAGACCCAGTACTTC. Its protein product is CASSLGTSGSQETQYF.